This record covers a single TCR beta chain. The antigen is not known. The CDR3 has 14 amino acids. J lost 5 bases, V lost 5 bases, and 4 bases had no gene match. The germline gives CDR1 MGHRA, CDR2 YSYEKL. The sample originates from a study of T cells after yellow fever vaccination. Study-level findings and limits: Clones that expanded after primary vaccination mostly reappeared after the booster (96% CD4, roughly 90% CD8).

A single record per CDR3 protein comes from TCRdb applying MiXCR to the 5' RACE reads. The sample consists of 180,000 or so distinct CDR3 sequences, 11% of them appearing once. This clonotype was obtained from a man in his late teens or twenties who received the YFV17D yellow fever vaccine. This sample comprised CD8+ T cells sorted from PBMCs, obtained 15 days after the yellow fever booster vaccination. This chain uses TRBV4-1 with TRBJ2-1; 9 bases line up with TRBD1. CDR3 DNA: TGCGCCAGCAGCAGGGGACAGGGCAACAATGAGCAGTTCTTC. It encodes CASSRGQGNNEQFF.